The clone carrying this T cell receptor (beta chain) was seen ten or more times. At one boundary the junction diverges from the germline segment, which might be a read error. Via MiXCR, TCRdb re-called the RT-PCR reads, giving one row per CDR3 protein. The sample carries more than 150,000 distinct CDR3 sequences, around a tenth recorded once. CDR3 length: 14 residues. Germline V gene data show CDR1 as SGHTA and CDR2 as FQGNSA. This specimen belongs to a study of response to subunit inactivated influenza vaccine. Source: non-naive T cells sorted from PBMCs, taken on the day of vaccination. This rearrangement joins TRBV7-2 to TRBJ2-7, with 10 bases lining up with TRBD1. The sequence was collected from a man aged 45-65 years who received an inactivated influenza vaccine. The CDR3 sequence: CASSLDRGRYEQYF. CDR3 in DNA: TGTGCCAGCAGTTTAGACAGGGGGCGTTACGAGCAGTACTTC.